A single sample is the source of the 22 T cell receptor beta chains below, sequenced in a study of regulatory T cells in long-lasting Graves disease. Stated time point: newly diagnosed GD, antithyroid drugs for less than 3 months. Isolated PBMC RNA provided the starting material for the TCR library. Through Arm-PCR of CDR3 regions and iRepertoire HTBI primers, TCR beta libraries were built. TCRdb itself ran the multiplex PCR reads through MiXCR, one entry per CDR3 protein. The sample shows about 400,000 distinct CDR3 sequences, roughly a sixth of them seen only once. Specimen: peripheral blood mononuclear cells (PBMCs), collected at new diagnosis, from a patient treated with antithyroid drugs. The source of these receptors is a female donor with Graves disease.

This clonotype appeared many times. The chain joins TRBV6-9 to TRBJ2-1, with a weak D call TRBD1 (5 bases). The CDR3 is 14 amino acids. Trimming shortened V by 3 bases and J by 7 bases, and 13 bases separated the two germline ends. The germline V gene has CDR1 MNHGY and CDR2 SVAAGI. The CDR3 DNA sequence: TGTGCCAGCAGTTACGGCACAGGTGAGAATGAGCAGTTCTTC. Translated: CASSYGTGENEQFF.

This clonotype showed up many times. The chain has TRBV12-3 or TRBV12-4 and TRBJ2-6; D is ambiguous. CDR3 length equals 17 residues. The V and J ends lost 1 base and 0 bases respectively, with 10 bases between them. The CDR3 DNA sequence: TGTGCCAGCAGTTTAGGGACCGTTAGCTCTGGGGCCAACGTCCTGACTTTC. Translating gives CASSLGTVSSGANVLTF.

This clonotype has more than one count but fewer than ten. V gene TRBV10-3 combines with J gene TRBJ2-1; D is perhaps TRBD1 or TRBD2 (5 bases each). Trimming removed 6 bases from V and 5 bases from J, with 20 bases in between. The CDR3 is 16 amino acids. CDR1 ENHRY and CDR2 SYGVKD come from the germline V gene. The CDR3 here is CAISISLRGLHNEQFF. The CDR3 bases are TGTGCCATCAGCATCTCCCTACGGGGCCTTCACAATGAGCAGTTCTTC.

V and J are TRBV20-1 and TRBJ1-1; TRBD1 aligns across 8 bases. The ends lost 4 bases at V and 1 base at J; junction bases unmatched: 2. CDR3 length equals 13 residues. Germline CDR1 DFQATT, CDR2 SNEGSKA (reference sequence). CDR3 nucleotides: TGCAGTGCTACCACAGGGGGGAACACTGAAGCTTTCTTT. Protein: CSATTGGNTEAFF.

This clonotype has at least ten counts. The rearrangement joins TRBV20-1 to TRBJ2-7, with D unclear. CDR1 is DFQATT and CDR2 is SNEGSKA in the germline V gene (reference sequence). CDR3 length: 12 residues. V lost 0 bases and J lost 4, with 7 bases in between. CDR3 sequence: CSARDRLYEQYF. The CDR3 DNA reads TGCAGTGCTAGAGATAGGCTTTACGAGCAGTACTTC.

Many counts were recorded for this clonotype. This chain's CDR3 is CASRKGISNNQPQHF. CDR3 in DNA: TGTGCCAGCAGAAAGGGAATTTCGAACAATCAGCCCCAGCATTTT. The chain uses TRBV12-3 or TRBV12-4 and TRBJ1-5; no clear D gene. V was clipped by 6 bases and J by 3 bases, with 15 bases between them. The CDR3 contains 15 residues.

This clonotype was seen repeatedly, ten times or more. This chain uses TRBV6-2 or TRBV6-3 with TRBJ2-3, with TRBD2 matching over 10 bases. The CDR3 totals 14 residues. Germline CDR1 and CDR2: MNHEY and SVGEGT. The ends lost 6 bases at V and 4 bases at J; junction bases unmatched: 4. CDR3 protein: CASRSGRGADTQYF. The CDR3 DNA follows: TGTGCCAGCAGGAGCGGGAGGGGAGCAGATACGCAGTATTTT.

In its sample, this clonotype was seen many times. The chain couples TRBV6-1 to TRBJ1-6; possibly TRBD1 for D (5 bases). Germline V gene lookup returns CDR1 MNHNS and CDR2 SASEGT. The V end was cut by 6 bases, the J end by 8 bases, with 17 bases between. The CDR3 runs to 15 residues. The CDR3 DNA reads TGTGCCAGCAGCCCTCCGGGACTAGGTTATTCACCCCTCCACTTT. Amino acids: CASSPPGLGYSPLHF.

J is TRBJ2-2 and V is TRBV20-1, with TRBD2 matching 9 bases. CDR3 size: 14 residues. V gave up 4 bases and J gave up 3 bases; unmatched junction bases: 3. Per germline, CDR1 DFQATT and CDR2 SNEGSKA (reference sequence). CDR3 nucleotides: TGCAGTGCTACCGAGCGGGAGGACACCGGGGAGCTGTTTTTT. Translating it yields CSATEREDTGELFF.

V is TRBV2 and J is TRBJ2-5; 8 bases align to TRBD1. V shed 4 bases and J 1 base; nucleotides not matched to a gene: 5. The CDR3 covers 15 residues. CDR1 SNHLY and CDR2 FYNNEI come from the germline V gene. CDR3 loop: CASSGQGLGQETQYF. The DNA for the CDR3 is TGTGCCAGCAGTGGACAGGGGTTGGGCCAAGAGACCCAGTACTTC.

This clonotype came up many times. The V gene is TRBV5-5, the J gene TRBJ2-1; 10 positions agree with TRBD1. CDR1 is SGHKS and CDR2 is YYEKEE in the germline V gene (reference sequence). V lost 3 bases, J lost 7 bases, and 4 bases stayed unmatched. This CDR3 is 14 amino acids long. CDR3 nucleotide sequence: TGTGCCAGCAGCTGGGACAGGGGATGGAATGAGCAGTTCTTC. It yields the protein CASSWDRGWNEQFF.

The J gene is TRBJ2-5, the V gene TRBV29-1, with D unclear. From germline, CDR1 is SQVTM and CDR2 ANQGSEA. CDR3 size: 10 residues. Trimming pared 6 bases from V and 5 bases from J, leaving 7 bases between. CDR3 coding DNA: TGCAGCGTGCCCGAGGAGACCCAGTACTTC. Amino acids: CSVPEETQYF. Combining the CDR3 with reference TRBV29-1 and TRBJ2-5 gives the whole variable domain SAVISQKPSRDICQRGTSLTIQCQVDSQVTMMFWYRQQPGQSLTLIATANQGSEATYESGFVIDKFPISRPNLTFSTLTVSNMSPEDSSIYLCSVPEETQYFGPGTRLLVL.

The gene calls are TRBV5-6 and TRBJ2-1; D ambiguous. Germline loops: CDR1 SGHDT, CDR2 YYEEEE. The CDR3 totals 14 residues. The ends were cut back, 4 bases at V and 7 bases at J, with 15 bases in the middle. This CDR3 reads CASSRANAENEQFF. CDR3 sequence (DNA): TGTGCCAGCAGCAGGGCGAACGCCGAAAATGAGCAGTTCTTC.

This clonotype has at least ten counts. The chain has TRBV28 and TRBJ1-2, with TRBD1 matching over 9 bases. The germline CDR1 and CDR2 sequences are MDHEN and SYDVKM. After removal of 5 bases from V and 4 bases from J, the junction contained 11 bases not matched to a gene. The CDR3 is made up of 16 amino acids. CDR3 bases: TGTGCCAGCAGTCACCGCCCGGGACAGGGTGTCTATGGCTACACCTTC. Translated: CASSHRPGQGVYGYTF.

This clonotype was seen at least ten times. The chain employs TRBV19 and TRBJ2-7; D tentatively fits TRBD1 or TRBD2 (5 bases each). This CDR3 comprises 14 residues. CDR1 is LNHDA, CDR2 SQIVND, per germline (reference sequence). The ends were cut back, 3 bases at V and 6 bases at J, with 15 bases in the middle. The CDR3 DNA sequence: TGTGCCAGTAGTATCCCGGGGACGGTAAGCGAGCAGTACTTC. This translates into CASSIPGTVSEQYF.

Points on this clonotype: The junction shows a germline mismatch at one end, possibly a read error. V is TRBV5-6 and J is TRBJ2-1, with D possibly matching TRBD2 (5 bases). The CDR3 extends over 13 amino acids. Per the germline V gene, CDR1 is SGHDT and CDR2 is YYEEEE. CDR3 in DNA: TGTGCCAGCAGCTTGGGGACTGCAAGAGAGCAGCTCTTC. Translated: CASSLGTAREQLF.

This clonotype was observed many times. A read error may be the cause here, since a much bigger clone is one base away. The genes are TRBV6-1 and TRBJ1-2; no definite D call. V was clipped by 6 bases and J by 2 bases, with 4 bases between them. The CDR3 covers 11 residues. Germline CDR1 reads MNHNS; CDR2 reads SASEGT. The CDR3 DNA sequence: TGTGCCAGCAGCGACAACTATGGCTACACCTTC. Translating it yields CASSDNYGYTF.

This clonotype showed up many times. The rearrangement joins TRBV6-1 to TRBJ2-5; TRBD2 is a possible D gene (6 bases). The CDR3 has 17 residues. The V end lost 6 bases, the J end lost 1 base, and 21 bases lay between the germline ends. The V gene's germline CDR1 is MNHNS and CDR2 SASEGT. The CDR3 coding sequence is TGTGCCAGCAGAAAATCGCGGGACTGGACCTTCCAAGAGACCCAGTACTTC. Its translation is CASRKSRDWTFQETQYF.

For this clonotype: A much larger clone is a single base away; this may be a read error. V usage is TRBV20-1 and J usage is TRBJ2-3, with 11 bases that match TRBD2. The germline gives CDR1 DFQATT, CDR2 SNEGSKA (reference sequence). Germline trimming cut 3 bases from V and 5 bases from J; bases unmatched to any gene: 7. The length of the CDR3 is 15 residues. The CDR3 region has the DNA TGCAGTGCTAGTGTACTAGCGGGAGATCTAGATACGCAGTATTTT. Translation: CSASVLAGDLDTQYF.

At least ten counts were recorded for this clonotype. J is TRBJ2-5 and V is TRBV20-1, with TRBD1 identical over 7 bases. The germline gives CDR1 DFQATT, CDR2 SNEGSKA (reference sequence). The CDR3 has 15 residues. Unmatched junction bases numbered 12, after V lost 3 bases and J lost 5 bases. Here the CDR3 reads CSASPPDRAQETQYF. The CDR3 bases are TGCAGTGCTAGCCCCCCCGACAGGGCTCAGGAGACCCAGTACTTC.

This chain joins TRBV12-3 or TRBV12-4 and TRBJ1-1; no reliable D call. CDR3 length: 14 amino acids. Trimming shortened V by 6 bases and J by 4 bases, and 15 bases separated the two germline ends. The CDR3 region is CASSTRPLGTEAFF. CDR3 nucleotides: TGTGCCAGCAGCACACGCCCCCTGGGCACTGAAGCTTTCTTT.

This clonotype was observed a handful of times. The genes are TRBV5-5 and TRBJ1-1; possibly TRBD1 for D (5 bases). The CDR3 has 13 residues. The germline V gene encodes CDR1 SGHKS and CDR2 YYEKEE (reference sequence). Trimming left V 3 bases short and J 5 bases short, with 11 bases between. In DNA form, the CDR3 reads TGTGCCAGCAGCTCCGCCTGGGGGACTGAAGCTTTCTTT. Residues: CASSSAWGTEAFF.